This T cell receptor beta chain was recorded in a study of blood T cell repertoires in COVID-19. Study at large: From T cells, B-cell-depleted T cells, or PBMCs came the material, which was cDNA or gDNA.

Study processing details: From reference gene primer amplification, estimates of nucleated cell counts were derived. Clones were read by immunoSEQ multiplex PCR, and TCRdb kept only the in-frame ones, dropping some. The DNA gave D and trimming, while V, J and clone size come from that table. The data contain about 47,000 clones, 81% of them singletons. V was clipped by 6 bases and J by 2 bases; unmatched bases: 6. Per germline, CDR1 MNHEY and CDR2 SMNVEV (reference sequence). The length of the CDR3 is 15 residues. A few counts support this clone. The chain is built from TRBV27 and TRBJ2-4, with 8 positions matching TRBD1. Material: peripheral blood. This clonotype was obtained from an elderly woman with COVID-19, enrolled during active disease. CDR3 sequence (DNA): TGTGCCAGCAGGTACAGGACAGGGACCAAAAACATTCAGTACTTC. Translation: CASRYRTGTKNIQYF.